This entry features one T cell receptor (beta chain) sequence. As yet, its antigen is unknown. These data come from a study of blood T cells in healthy people across ages. As for the study in general: About one barcoded TCR beta cDNA was captured per two T cells. Whole-study results and caveats: Per million T cells, the diversity of TCR beta decreased roughly linearly as age advanced.

A J-beta primer mix and a sample-barcoded 5' primer were used in a second PCR of roughly 6 to 11 cycles. MiXCR was run by TCRdb on the 5' RACE reads, yielding one entry per CDR3 protein. This table has roughly 680,000 distinct CDR3 sequences, over 40% appearing once. Germline V gives CDR1 MNHEY, CDR2 SMNVEV (reference sequence). The CDR3 is 15 amino acids. This TCR came from a woman older than 75 in good health. This chain links TRBV27 with TRBJ2-1; perhaps TRBD1 as D (8 bases). The J call is uncertain, as TRBJ2-7 better fits the DNA end. Sequences were obtained from blood. CDR3 residues: CASQLQGGPYNEQYF. The CDR3, as DNA: TGTGCCAGCCAATTACAGGGGGGGCCCTACAATGAGCAGTACTTC.